This T cell receptor beta chain emerged from a study of technical replicates of blood from several donors. Sequenced by immunoSEQ multiplex PCR; TCRdb stores in-frame clones only, minus some. The sample has tens of thousands of clones; approximately 94% are singletons. V was trimmed by 4 bases and J by 8 bases, leaving 14 bases between them. The CDR3 is made up of 13 amino acids. Germline V gives CDR1 MNHNY, CDR2 SVGAGI (reference sequence). The sequenced material came from T cells isolated from PBMCs. This clonotype was obtained from a human donor in good health. The rearrangement joins TRBV6-6 to TRBJ1-1; D might be TRBD1 (5 bases). The CDR3 nucleotides are TGTGCCAGCAGTTCCCATCAGGGTACGGAAGCTTTCTTT. Protein: CASSSHQGTEAFF.